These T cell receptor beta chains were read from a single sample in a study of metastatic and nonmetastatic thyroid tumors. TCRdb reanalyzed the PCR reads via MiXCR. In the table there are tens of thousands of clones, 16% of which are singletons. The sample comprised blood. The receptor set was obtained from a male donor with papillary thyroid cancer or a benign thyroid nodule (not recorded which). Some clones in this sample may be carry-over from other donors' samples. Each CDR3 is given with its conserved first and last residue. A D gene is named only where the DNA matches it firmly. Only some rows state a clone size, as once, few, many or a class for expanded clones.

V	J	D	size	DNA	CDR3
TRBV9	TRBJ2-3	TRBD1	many	TGTGCCAGCACCACAGGGGGACTGTCAGATACGCAGTATTTT	CASTTGGLSDTQYF
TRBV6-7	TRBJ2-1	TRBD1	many	TGCGTTGGGACAGCACGACTCCCGAGGGGGCAGTTCTTC	CVGTARLPRGQFF
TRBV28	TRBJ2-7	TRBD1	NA	TGTGCCAGCATCACACCGGGACAGGCGTCCTACGAGCAGTACTTC	CASITPGQASYEQYF
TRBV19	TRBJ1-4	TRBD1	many	TGTGCCAGTAGTATACGACAGGGGGATGAAAAACTGTTTTTT	CASSIRQGDEKLFF
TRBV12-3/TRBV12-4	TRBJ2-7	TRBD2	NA	TGTGCCAGCACCCCCCGGAGGAGCGGGGCCGAGCAGTACTTC	CASTPRRSGAEQYF
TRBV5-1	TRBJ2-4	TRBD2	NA	TGCGCCAGCAGCTTGGTTGGTAGCGGGGGGTCCTTAGCCAAAAACATTCAGTACTTC	CASSLVGSGGSLAKNIQYF
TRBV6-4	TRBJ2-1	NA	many	TGTGCCAGCAGCCAGGACTTCGGGAAATACAATGAGCAGTTCTTC	CASSQDFGKYNEQFF
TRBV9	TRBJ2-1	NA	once	TGTGCCAGCACCCCCACTCCGGGCGCGAAGTTCTTC	CASTPTPGAKFF
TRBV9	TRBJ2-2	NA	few	TGTGCCAGCAGTGATGGGACCGCAAACACCGGGGAGCTGTTTTTT	CASSDGTANTGELFF
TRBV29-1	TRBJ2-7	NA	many	TGCAGCGTTACCGGTAGCTTTAGCTACGAGCAGTACTTC	CSVTGSFSYEQYF
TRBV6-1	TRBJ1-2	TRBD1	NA	TGTGCCAGCAGTCCCCAGGGGGCTGACTATGGCTACACCTTC	CASSPQGADYGYTF
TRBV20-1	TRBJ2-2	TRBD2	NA	TGCAGTGCTAGAGATCTAGCGGGAGACACCGGGGAGCTGTTTTTT	CSARDLAGDTGELFF
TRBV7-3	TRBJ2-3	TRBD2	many	TGTGCCAGCAGCTTACTAGCGGGCTACACAGATACGCAGTATTTT	CASSLLAGYTDTQYF
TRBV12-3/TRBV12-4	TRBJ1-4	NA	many	TGTGCCAGCAGTTTAGACCGAGGCGAAAAACTGTTTTTT	CASSLDRGEKLFF